One sample yielded the 4 T cell receptor beta chains listed below, sequenced in a study of blood T cells in healthy people across ages. Through a sample-barcoded 5' primer and a J-beta primer mix, a second PCR was run for roughly 7 to 11 cycles. TCRdb processed the 5' RACE reads anew with MiXCR; each CDR3 protein has one entry. The sample lists 1 million or so distinct CDR3 sequences, approximately 26% seen once, with about 0.69% in the top ten. These data also featured in a second study, about T cells of mothers and their children.

Sequencing was performed on blood. Source of these receptors: a girl aged 2 to 9 in good health.

In its sample, this clonotype was seen a few times. The gene calls are TRBV28 and TRBJ2-1; 9 bases agree with TRBD2. The CDR3 is 16 amino acids. J was trimmed by 4 bases and V by 6 bases; bases with no gene match: 10. Per germline, CDR1 MDHEN and CDR2 SYDVKM. The CDR3 DNA follows: TGTGCCAGCAGGGGGGGAATAGCGGGAGTTTACAATGAGCAGTTCTTC. This gives the protein CASRGGIAGVYNEQFF.

The chain links TRBV20-1 to TRBJ1-1, with 7 positions matching TRBD1. V shed 6 bases and J 4 bases; nucleotides not matched to a gene: 8. Per germline, CDR1 DFQATT and CDR2 SNEGSKA (reference sequence). There are 13 residues in the CDR3. The CDR3 DNA is TGCAGTGCCCCGACAGGGAAGGGCACTGAAGCTTTCTTT. Translation gives CSAPTGKGTEAFF.

This clonotype was detected a few times. Mismatch with germline at one junction end may stem from a read error. The chain recombines TRBV15 with TRBJ1-6, with TRBD1 matching 7 bases. CDR1 and CDR2 (germline): LNHNV, YYDKDF (reference sequence). The CDR3 spans 16 residues. CDR3 nucleotide sequence: TGTGCCGCCAGCAGTTTCAGGGGGGAAATTAATTCACCCCTCCACTTT. Its protein is CAASSFRGEINSPLHF.

The chain has TRBV29-1 and TRBJ2-1, with D possibly called TRBD1 or TRBD2 (6 bases each). V lost 8 bases, J lost 5 bases, and 22 bases lay in between. Germline CDR1 and CDR2: SQVTM and ANQGSEA. The length of the CDR3 is 15 residues. CDR3 sequence: CSFNLRGRRDNEQFF. CDR3 sequence (DNA): TGCAGCTTCAACCTCAGGGGCCGGAGGGACAATGAGCAGTTCTTC.